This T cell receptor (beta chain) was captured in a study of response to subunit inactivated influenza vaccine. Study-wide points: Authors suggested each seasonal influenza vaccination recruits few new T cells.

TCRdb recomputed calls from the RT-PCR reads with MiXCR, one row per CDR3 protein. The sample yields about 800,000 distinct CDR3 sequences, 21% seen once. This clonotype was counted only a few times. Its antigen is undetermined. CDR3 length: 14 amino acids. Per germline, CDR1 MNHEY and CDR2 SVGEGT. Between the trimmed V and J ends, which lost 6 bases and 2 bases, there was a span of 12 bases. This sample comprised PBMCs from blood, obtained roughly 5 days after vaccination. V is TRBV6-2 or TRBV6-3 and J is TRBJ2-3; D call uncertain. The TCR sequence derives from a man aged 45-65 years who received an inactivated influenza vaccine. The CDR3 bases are TGTGCCAGCAGATCACGGCGGATCACAGATACGCAGTATTTT. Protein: CASRSRRITDTQYF.